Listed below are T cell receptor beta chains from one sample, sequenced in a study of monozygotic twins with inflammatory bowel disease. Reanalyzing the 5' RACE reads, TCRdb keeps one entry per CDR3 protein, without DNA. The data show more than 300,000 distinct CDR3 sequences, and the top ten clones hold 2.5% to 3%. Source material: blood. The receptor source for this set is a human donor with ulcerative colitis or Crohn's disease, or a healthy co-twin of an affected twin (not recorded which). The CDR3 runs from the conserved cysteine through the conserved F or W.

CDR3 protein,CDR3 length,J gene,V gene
CASSSRQGRVTEAFF,15,TRBJ1-1,TRBV11-2
CASSLADRGSDTEAFF,16,TRBJ1-1,TRBV5-1
CASSHAPITGNLAKNIQYF,19,TRBJ2-4,TRBV11-1
CASSLGQSAGWNEQFF,16,TRBJ2-1,TRBV5-1
CATSDSGTVTDTQYF,15,TRBJ2-3,TRBV24-1
CASSLAGDFYNEQFF,15,TRBJ2-1,TRBV7-9
CASSHLWGGEDERFF,15,TRBJ2-1,TRBV3-1
CASSQDWGRGSPLHF,15,TRBJ1-6,TRBV3-1
CASSLARWGEQYF,13,TRBJ2-7,TRBV12-3/TRBV12-4
CASSYSLSFRGYTF,14,TRBJ1-2,TRBV6-5
CASSVPGQDRSYEQYF,16,TRBJ2-7,TRBV28
CASSFGGGLASEQYF,15,TRBJ2-7,TRBV7-3
CASSYAGQGVMNTEAFF,17,TRBJ1-1,TRBV7-2
CASSPLHRGGRDTEAFF,17,TRBJ1-1,TRBV14
CASSSGQARSTDTQYF,16,TRBJ2-3,TRBV11-3
CASSRDRAHSGANVLTF,17,TRBJ2-6,TRBV12-3/TRBV12-4
CASSLAAYATDTQYF,15,TRBJ2-3,TRBV5-1
CASMDRPGNEQFF,13,TRBJ2-1,TRBV19
CASRRYRNAGELFF,14,TRBJ2-2,TRBV12-3/TRBV12-4
CASRIGQVYNQPQHF,15,TRBJ1-5,TRBV6-1
CASSFHQQPFSYEQYF,16,TRBJ2-7,TRBV11-2
CASSLQDYEQYF,12,TRBJ2-7,TRBV5-1
CASSPGQGRLQLFF,14,TRBJ1-4,TRBV7-2
CSASGDRGGPSEAFF,15,TRBJ1-1,TRBV20-1
CASSKVFDGWQGKSYEQYF,19,TRBJ2-7,TRBV21-1
CASSLPGQGFYGYTF,15,TRBJ1-2,TRBV18
CASRGQGISNQPQHF,15,TRBJ1-5,TRBV27
CASSHLAMGLQETQYF,16,TRBJ2-5,TRBV6-1
CSARPGQGNEKLFF,14,TRBJ1-4,TRBV20-1
CASKGPGGTVAKNIQYF,17,TRBJ2-4,TRBV12-3/TRBV12-4
CASSGYRGTGGAAGTGELFF,20,TRBJ2-2,TRBV9
CASSQDRTISANYGYTF,17,TRBJ1-2,TRBV4-3
CASSPISGRTDTQYF,15,TRBJ2-3,TRBV5-1
CASSPLGRRGNEQFF,15,TRBJ2-1,TRBV7-3
CASSTLGQGSYEQYF,15,TRBJ2-7,TRBV19
CATSEDGTDTQYF,13,TRBJ2-3,TRBV24-1
CATSRDGRTETQYF,14,TRBJ2-5,TRBV15
CASSIDSDEQFF,12,TRBJ2-1,TRBV19
CASSLGSGVWETQYF,15,TRBJ2-5,TRBV7-3
CASSYSTGGASYEQYF,16,TRBJ2-7,TRBV6-5
CASSIQRTGSGELFF,15,TRBJ2-2,TRBV19
CASSLGLAGQQETQYF,16,TRBJ2-5,TRBV7-2
CASSFRDSNSPLHF,14,TRBJ1-6,TRBV25-1
CASSQQGQGSYEQYF,15,TRBJ2-7,TRBV4-1
CAISEPGSPVHNEQFF,16,TRBJ2-1,TRBV10-3
CASMSRYPNQPQHF,14,TRBJ1-5,TRBV19
CASSQDRGRGRTGELFF,17,TRBJ2-2,TRBV4-3
CASSLSRDQPQHF,13,TRBJ1-5,TRBV27
CSARPSGGGQFF,12,TRBJ2-1,TRBV20-1
CSASGQSQNSPLHF,14,TRBJ1-6,TRBV20-1
CSARDPSGGAGNTDTQYF,18,TRBJ2-3,TRBV20-1
CASSSPGQSSYEQYF,15,TRBJ2-7,TRBV19
CASSLSPTGSTTEAFF,16,TRBJ1-1,TRBV5-1
CASSLEFSLGQYF,13,TRBJ2-7,TRBV5-1